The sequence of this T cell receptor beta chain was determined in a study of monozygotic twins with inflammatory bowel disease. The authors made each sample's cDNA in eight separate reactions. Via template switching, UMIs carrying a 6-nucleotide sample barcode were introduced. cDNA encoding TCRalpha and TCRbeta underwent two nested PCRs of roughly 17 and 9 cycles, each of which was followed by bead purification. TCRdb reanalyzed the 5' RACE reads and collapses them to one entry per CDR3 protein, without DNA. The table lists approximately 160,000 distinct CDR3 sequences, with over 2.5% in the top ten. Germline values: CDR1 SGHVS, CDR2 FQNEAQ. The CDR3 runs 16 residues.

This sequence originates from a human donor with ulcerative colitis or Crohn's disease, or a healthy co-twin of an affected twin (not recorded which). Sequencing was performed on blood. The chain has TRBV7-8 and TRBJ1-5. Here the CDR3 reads CASSLARNYSNQPQHF. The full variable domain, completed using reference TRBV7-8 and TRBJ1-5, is GAGVSQSPRYKVAKRGQDVALRCDPISGHVSLFWYQQALGQGPEFLTYFQNEAQLDKSGLPSDRFFAERPEGSVSTLKIQRTQQEDSAVYLCASSLARNYSNQPQHFGDGTRLSIL.